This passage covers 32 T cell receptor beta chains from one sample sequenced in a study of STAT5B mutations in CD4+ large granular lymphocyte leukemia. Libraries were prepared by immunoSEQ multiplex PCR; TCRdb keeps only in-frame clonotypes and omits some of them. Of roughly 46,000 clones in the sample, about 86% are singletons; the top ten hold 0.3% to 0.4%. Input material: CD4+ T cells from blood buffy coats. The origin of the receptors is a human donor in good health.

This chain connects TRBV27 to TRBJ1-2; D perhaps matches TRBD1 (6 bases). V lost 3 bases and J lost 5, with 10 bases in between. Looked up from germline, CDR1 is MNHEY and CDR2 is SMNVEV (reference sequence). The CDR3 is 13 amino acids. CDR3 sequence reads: CASSFSGAYGYTF. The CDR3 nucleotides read TGTGCCAGCAGTTTTTCGGGGGCTTATGGCTACACCTTC.

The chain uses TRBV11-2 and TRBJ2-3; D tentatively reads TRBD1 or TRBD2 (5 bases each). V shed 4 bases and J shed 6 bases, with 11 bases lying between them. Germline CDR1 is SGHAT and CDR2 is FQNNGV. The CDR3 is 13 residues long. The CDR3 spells CASSSGPPDTQYF. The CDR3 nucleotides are TGTGCCAGCAGCTCGGGGCCCCCGGATACGCAGTATTTT.

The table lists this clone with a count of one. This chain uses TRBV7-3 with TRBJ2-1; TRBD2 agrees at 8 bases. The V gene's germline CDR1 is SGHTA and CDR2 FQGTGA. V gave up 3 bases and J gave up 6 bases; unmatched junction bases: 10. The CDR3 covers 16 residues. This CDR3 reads CASSFNRGGRLNEQFF. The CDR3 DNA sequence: TGTGCCAGCAGCTTTAACCGGGGGGGCCGGCTCAATGAGCAGTTCTTC.

CDR3 in amino acids: CASSLSITENYGYTF. The CDR3 DNA reads as TGTGCCAGCAGTTTATCGATAACCGAAAACTATGGCTACACCTTC. The rearrangement links TRBV27 to TRBJ1-2; D gene uncertain. The CDR3 is made up of 15 amino acids. Germline values: CDR1 MNHEY, CDR2 SMNVEV (reference sequence). The V gene lost 0 bases and the J gene lost 2 bases, with 10 bases spanning the gap.

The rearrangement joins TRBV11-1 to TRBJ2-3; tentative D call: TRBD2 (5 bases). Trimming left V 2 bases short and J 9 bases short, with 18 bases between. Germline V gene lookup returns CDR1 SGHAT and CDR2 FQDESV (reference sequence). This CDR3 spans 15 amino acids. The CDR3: CASSLTPDRGLTQYF. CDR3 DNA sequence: TGTGCCAGCAGCTTAACGCCCGACCGAGGGTTGACGCAGTATTTT.

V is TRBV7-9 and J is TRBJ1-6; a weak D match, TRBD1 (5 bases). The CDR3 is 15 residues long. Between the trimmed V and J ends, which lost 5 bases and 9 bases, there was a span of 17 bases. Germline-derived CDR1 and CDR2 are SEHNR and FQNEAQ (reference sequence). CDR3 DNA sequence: TGTGCCAGCAGCCCAAATCAAGGGGTGGGTTCACCCCTCCACTTT. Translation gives CASSPNQGVGSPLHF.

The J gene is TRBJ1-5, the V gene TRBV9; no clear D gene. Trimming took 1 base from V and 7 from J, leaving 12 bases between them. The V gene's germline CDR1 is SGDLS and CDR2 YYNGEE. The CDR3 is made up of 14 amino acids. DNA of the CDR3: TGTGCCAGCAGCGTATCCGGGGAAGGCCAGCCCCAGCATTTT. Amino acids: CASSVSGEGQPQHF.

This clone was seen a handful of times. The CDR3 nucleotides read TGTGCCAGCAGCTTCCAATGGGGGGCTTATCATGAGCAGTTCTTC. Protein sequence: CASSFQWGAYHEQFF. This chain joins TRBV7-6 and TRBJ2-1; D may match TRBD1 or TRBD2 (6 bases each). The CDR3 has 15 residues. The V gene's germline CDR1 is SGHVS and CDR2 FNYEAQ. The germline V and J ends were trimmed by 3 bases and 8 bases, with 17 bases remaining between them.

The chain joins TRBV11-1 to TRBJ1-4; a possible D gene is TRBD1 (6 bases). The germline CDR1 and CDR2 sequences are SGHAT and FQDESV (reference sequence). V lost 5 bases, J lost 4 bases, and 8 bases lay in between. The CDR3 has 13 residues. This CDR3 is CASSPDSNEKLFF. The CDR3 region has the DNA TGTGCCAGCAGCCCGGACAGTAATGAAAAACTGTTTTTT.

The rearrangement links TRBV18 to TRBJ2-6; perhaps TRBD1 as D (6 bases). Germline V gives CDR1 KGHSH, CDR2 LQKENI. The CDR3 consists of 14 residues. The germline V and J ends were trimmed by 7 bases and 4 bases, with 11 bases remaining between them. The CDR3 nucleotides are TGTGCCAGCTTTGCAGGGGCAGGGGCCAACGTCCTGACTTTC. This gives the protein CASFAGAGANVLTF. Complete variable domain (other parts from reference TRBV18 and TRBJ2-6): NAGVMQNPRHLVRRRGQEARLRCSPMKGHSHVYWYRQLPEEGLKFMVYLQKENIIDESGMPKERFSAEFPKEGPSILRIQQVVRGDSAAYFCASFAGAGANVLTFGAGSRLTVL.

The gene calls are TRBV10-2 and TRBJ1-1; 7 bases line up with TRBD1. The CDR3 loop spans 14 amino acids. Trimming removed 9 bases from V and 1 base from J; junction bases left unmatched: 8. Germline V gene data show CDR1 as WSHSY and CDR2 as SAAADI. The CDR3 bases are TGCGCCAGTCTTCCGGGACAGAAGAACACTGAAGCTTTCTTT. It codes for CASLPGQKNTEAFF.

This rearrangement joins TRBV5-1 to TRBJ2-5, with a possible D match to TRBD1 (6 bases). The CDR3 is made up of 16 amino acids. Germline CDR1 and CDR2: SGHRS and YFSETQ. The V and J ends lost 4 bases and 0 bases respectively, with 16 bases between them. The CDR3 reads CASSQGSSRNQETQYF. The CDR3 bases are TGCGCCAGCAGCCAGGGGTCCTCGCGGAACCAAGAGACCCAGTACTTC.

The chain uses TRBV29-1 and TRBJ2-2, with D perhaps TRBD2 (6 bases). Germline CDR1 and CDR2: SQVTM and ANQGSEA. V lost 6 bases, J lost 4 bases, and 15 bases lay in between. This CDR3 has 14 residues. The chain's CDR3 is CSVWGDVGTGELFF. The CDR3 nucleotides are TGCAGCGTGTGGGGGGACGTGGGCACCGGGGAGCTGTTTTTT.

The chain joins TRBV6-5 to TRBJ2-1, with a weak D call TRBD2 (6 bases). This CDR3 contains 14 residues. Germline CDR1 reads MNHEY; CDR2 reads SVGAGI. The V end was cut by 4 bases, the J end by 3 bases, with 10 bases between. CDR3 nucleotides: TGTGCCAGCAGTTTTGGGGACTTCTACAATGAGCAGTTCTTC. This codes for CASSFGDFYNEQFF.

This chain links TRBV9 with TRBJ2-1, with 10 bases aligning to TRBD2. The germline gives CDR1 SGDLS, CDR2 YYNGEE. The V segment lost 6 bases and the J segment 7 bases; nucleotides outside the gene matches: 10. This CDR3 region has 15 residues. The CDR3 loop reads CASTRSGLAKNEQFF. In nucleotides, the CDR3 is TGTGCCAGCACCCGCTCGGGACTAGCGAAAAATGAGCAGTTCTTC.

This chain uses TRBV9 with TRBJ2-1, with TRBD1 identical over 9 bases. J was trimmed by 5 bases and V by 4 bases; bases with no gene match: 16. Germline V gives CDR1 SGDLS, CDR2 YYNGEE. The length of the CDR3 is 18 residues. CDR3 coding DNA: TGTGCCAGCAGCCTCCCGGAACTTGGACAGGGGAGAGACAATGAGCAGTTCTTC. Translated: CASSLPELGQGRDNEQFF. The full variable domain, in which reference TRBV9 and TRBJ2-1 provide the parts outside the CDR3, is DSGVTQTPKHLITATGQRVTLRCSPRSGDLSVYWYQQSLDQGLQFLIQYYNGEERAKGNILERFSAQQFPDLHSELNLSSLELGDSALYFCASSLPELGQGRDNEQFFGPGTRLTVL.

The CDR3 sequence is CASDRENTGELFF. In DNA form, the CDR3 reads TGTGCCAGCGACAGGGAAAACACCGGGGAGCTGTTTTTT. This chain joins TRBV9 and TRBJ2-2; 7 nucleotides match TRBD1. V shed 7 bases, J shed 2 bases, and the junction held 2 bases outside the gene matches. CDR1 is SGDLS and CDR2 is YYNGEE in the germline V gene. There are 13 residues in the CDR3.

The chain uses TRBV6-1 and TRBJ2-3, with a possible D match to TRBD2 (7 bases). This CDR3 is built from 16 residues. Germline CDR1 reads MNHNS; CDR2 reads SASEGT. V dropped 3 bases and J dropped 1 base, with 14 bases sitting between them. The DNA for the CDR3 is TGTGCCAGCAGTGAGATGTCGGGGGGCCGCACAGATACGCAGTATTTT. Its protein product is CASSEMSGGRTDTQYF.

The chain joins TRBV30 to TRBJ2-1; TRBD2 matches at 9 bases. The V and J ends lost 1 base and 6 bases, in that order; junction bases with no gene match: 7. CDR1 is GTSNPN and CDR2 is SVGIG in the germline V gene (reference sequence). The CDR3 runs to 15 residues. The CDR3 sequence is CAWSGGGGAFNEQFF. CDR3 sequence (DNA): TGTGCCTGGAGTGGTGGCGGGGGGGCATTCAATGAGCAGTTCTTC.

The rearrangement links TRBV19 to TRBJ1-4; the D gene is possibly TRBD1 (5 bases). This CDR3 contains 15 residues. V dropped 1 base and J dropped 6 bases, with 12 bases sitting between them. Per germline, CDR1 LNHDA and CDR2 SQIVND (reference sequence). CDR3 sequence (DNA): TGTGCCAGTAGTATAGGTTTGAGGGGCGATGAAAAACTGTTTTTT. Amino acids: CASSIGLRGDEKLFF.

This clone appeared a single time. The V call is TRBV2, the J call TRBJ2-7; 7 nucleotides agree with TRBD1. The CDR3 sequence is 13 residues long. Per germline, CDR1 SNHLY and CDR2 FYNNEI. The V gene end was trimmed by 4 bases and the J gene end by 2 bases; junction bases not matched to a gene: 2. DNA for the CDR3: TGTGCCAGCAGTGCAGGGGGAACCTACGAGCAGTACTTC. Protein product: CASSAGGTYEQYF.

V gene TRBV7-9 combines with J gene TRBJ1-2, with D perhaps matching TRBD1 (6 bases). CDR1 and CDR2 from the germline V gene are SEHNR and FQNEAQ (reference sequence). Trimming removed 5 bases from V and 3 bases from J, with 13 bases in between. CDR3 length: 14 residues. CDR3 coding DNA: TGTGCCAGCAGCCCTACAGGGTCTGACTATGGCTACACCTTC. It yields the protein CASSPTGSDYGYTF.

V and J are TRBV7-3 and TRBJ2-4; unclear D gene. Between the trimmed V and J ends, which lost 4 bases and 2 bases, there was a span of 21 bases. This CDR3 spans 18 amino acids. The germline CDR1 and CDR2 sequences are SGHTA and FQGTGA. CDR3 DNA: TGTGCCAGCAGCTCTCGTCTCTCTATGTGGAAAACCAAAAACATTCAGTACTTC. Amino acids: CASSSRLSMWKTKNIQYF.

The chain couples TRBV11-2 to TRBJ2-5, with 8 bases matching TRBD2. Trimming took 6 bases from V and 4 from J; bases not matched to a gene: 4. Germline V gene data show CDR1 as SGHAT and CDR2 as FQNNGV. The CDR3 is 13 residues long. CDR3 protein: CASSRGGRETQYF. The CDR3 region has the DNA TGTGCCAGCAGTCGGGGGGGGCGAGAGACCCAGTACTTC.

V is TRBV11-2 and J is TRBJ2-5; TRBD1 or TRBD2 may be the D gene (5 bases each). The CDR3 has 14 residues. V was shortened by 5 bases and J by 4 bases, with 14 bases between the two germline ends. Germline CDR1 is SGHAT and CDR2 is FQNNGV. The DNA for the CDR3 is TGTGCCAGCAGCGTCCAGAGTGGGGGAGAGACCCAGTACTTC. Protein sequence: CASSVQSGGETQYF.

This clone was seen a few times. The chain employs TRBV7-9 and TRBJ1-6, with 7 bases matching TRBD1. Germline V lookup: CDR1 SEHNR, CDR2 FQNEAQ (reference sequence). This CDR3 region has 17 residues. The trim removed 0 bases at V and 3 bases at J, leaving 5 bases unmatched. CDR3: CASSLASGGGYNSPLHF. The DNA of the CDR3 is TGTGCCAGCAGCTTAGCGTCAGGGGGAGGCTATAATTCACCCCTCCACTTT.

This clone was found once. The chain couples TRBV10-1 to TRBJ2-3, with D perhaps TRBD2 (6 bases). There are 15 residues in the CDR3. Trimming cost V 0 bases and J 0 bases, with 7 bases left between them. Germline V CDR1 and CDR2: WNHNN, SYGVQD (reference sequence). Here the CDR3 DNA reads TGCGCCAGCAGTGAGTCGAGCGGGAGCACAGATACGCAGTATTTT. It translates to CASSESSGSTDTQYF.

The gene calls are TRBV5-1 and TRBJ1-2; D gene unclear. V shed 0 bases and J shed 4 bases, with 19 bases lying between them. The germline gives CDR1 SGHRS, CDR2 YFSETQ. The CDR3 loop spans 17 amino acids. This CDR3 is CASSLGAQLQESYGYTF. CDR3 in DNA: TGCGCCAGCAGCTTGGGTGCCCAACTACAAGAATCCTATGGCTACACCTTC.

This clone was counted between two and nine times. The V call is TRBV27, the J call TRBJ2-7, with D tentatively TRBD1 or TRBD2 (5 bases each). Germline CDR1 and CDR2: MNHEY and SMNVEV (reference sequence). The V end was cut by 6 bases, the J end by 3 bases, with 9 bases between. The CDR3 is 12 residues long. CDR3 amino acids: CASSQGRYEQYF. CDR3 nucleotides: TGTGCCAGCAGCCAGGGACGCTACGAGCAGTACTTC.

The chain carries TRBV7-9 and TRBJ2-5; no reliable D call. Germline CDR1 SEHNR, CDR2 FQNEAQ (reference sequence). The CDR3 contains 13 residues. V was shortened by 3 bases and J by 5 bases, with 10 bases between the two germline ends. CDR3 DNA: TGTGCCAGCAGCTTCGACTTGGGGGAGACCCAGTACTTC. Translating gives CASSFDLGETQYF.

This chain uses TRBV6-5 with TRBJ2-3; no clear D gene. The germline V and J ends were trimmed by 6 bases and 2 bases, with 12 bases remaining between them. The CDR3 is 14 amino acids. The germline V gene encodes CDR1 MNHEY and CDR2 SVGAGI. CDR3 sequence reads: CASRMTGNTDTQYF. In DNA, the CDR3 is TGTGCCAGCAGAATGACGGGCAACACAGATACGCAGTATTTT.

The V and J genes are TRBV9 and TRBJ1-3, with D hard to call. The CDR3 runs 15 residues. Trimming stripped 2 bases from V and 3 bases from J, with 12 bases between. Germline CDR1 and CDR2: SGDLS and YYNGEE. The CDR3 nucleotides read TGTGCCAGCAGCGTTGACCGGGGATATGGAAACACCATATATTTT. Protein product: CASSVDRGYGNTIYF.